These 27 T cell receptor beta chains originate from one sample sequenced in a study of blood T cells in healthy people across ages. For the second PCR, which ran for roughly 6 to 11 cycles, a sample-barcoded 5' primer and a J-beta primer mix were used. TCRdb passed the 5' RACE reads through MiXCR, listing each CDR3 protein once. The sample has about 650,000 distinct CDR3 sequences; roughly 30% are singletons. The sequencing sample was made of blood. The source of these receptors is a woman of 80 years or more in good health.

A word on this clonotype: A much more abundant neighbour one base away suggests this may be a read error. The genes are TRBV20-1 and TRBJ2-1; 7 bases align to TRBD2. The trim removed 8 bases at V and 8 bases at J, leaving 18 bases unmatched. In germline, CDR1 is DFQATT, CDR2 SNEGSKA (reference sequence). The CDR3 contains 15 residues. The CDR3 DNA follows: TGCAGTCCTATTAATATGGGACTAAACATACATGAGCAGTTCTTC. Encoded protein: CSPINMGLNIHEQFF.

This clonotype appeared a few times. The CDR3 bases are TGTGCCAGCAGCCGGACTAGCGGGGGGGCCAGGGGCTACGAGCAGTACTTC. Its protein product is CASSRTSGGARGYEQYF. V gene TRBV6-1 combines with J gene TRBJ2-7; 15 bases agree with TRBD2. This CDR3 is 17 amino acids long. V shed 6 bases and J 3 bases; nucleotides not matched to a gene: 9. Germline V gene sequence: CDR1 MNHNS, CDR2 SASEGT.

V is TRBV7-3 and J is TRBJ1-5; a possible D gene is TRBD1 (6 bases). The CDR3 covers 13 residues. In germline, CDR1 is SGHTA, CDR2 FQGTGA. Trimming left V 5 bases short and J 9 bases short, with 14 bases between. The CDR3 nucleotides read TGTGCCAGCAGCCGGGACAACACCTCGCCCCAGCATTTT. Its protein product is CASSRDNTSPQHF. The full variable domain, with the rest looked up from reference TRBV7-3 and TRBJ1-5, is GAGVSQTPSNKVTEKGKYVELRCDPISGHTALYWYRQSLGQGPEFLIYFQGTGAADDSGLPNDRFFAVRPEGSVSTLKIQRTERGDSAVYLCASSRDNTSPQHFGDGTRLSIL.

Regarding this clonotype: It may be a read error: a sequence one base away is much more abundant. The chain is built from TRBV11-2 and TRBJ2-3; 9 nucleotides agree with TRBD1. Germline V gene sequence: CDR1 SGHAT, CDR2 FQNNGV. V trimming: 5 bases; J trimming: 8 bases; junction bases outside the gene matches: 8. The CDR3 spans 14 residues. CDR3 DNA: TGTGCCAGCAGCCGACAGGGGGTTTACGGTACGCAGTATTTT. Its protein is CASSRQGVYGTQYF.

This clonotype was recorded many times. This sequence joins TRBV12-3 or TRBV12-4 and TRBJ2-2, with TRBD1 matching 10 bases. The CDR3 runs to 21 residues. Losses at the gene ends were 2 bases for V and 0 bases for J; bases not matched to a gene: 15. The CDR3 bases are TGTGCCAGCAGTTTAATGATAACGGGGACAGGGGAATACACGAACACCGGGGAGCTGTTTTTT. Translating gives CASSLMITGTGEYTNTGELFF.

V gene TRBV20-1 combines with J gene TRBJ1-4; D possibly corresponds to TRBD1 (6 bases). Trimming removed 1 base at V and 8 bases at J, with 17 bases between. The CDR3 covers 15 residues. The germline CDR1 and CDR2 sequences are DFQATT and SNEGSKA (reference sequence). CDR3 in DNA: TGCAGTGCTAGAGTGACAGGATGGATGGAGGAAAAACTGTTTTTT. As protein: CSARVTGWMEEKLFF.

In its sample, this clonotype was seen many times. The rearrangement links TRBV25-1 to TRBJ2-7, with 8 bases that match TRBD2. This CDR3 region has 14 residues. Germline CDR1 and CDR2: MGHDK and SYGVNS. V shed 4 bases and J 4 bases; nucleotides not matched to a gene: 6. The CDR3 spells CASSGGRQTYEQYF. As DNA, the CDR3 is TGTGCCAGCAGTGGCGGGAGGCAGACATACGAGCAGTACTTC.

The chain is built from TRBV7-9 and TRBJ2-1, with D perhaps being TRBD1 or TRBD2 (6 bases each). Germline CDR1 and CDR2: SEHNR and FQNEAQ (reference sequence). V lost 1 base, J lost 5 bases, and 15 bases lay in between. This CDR3 is 16 amino acids long. CDR3 sequence (DNA): TGTGCCAGCAGCTTAGGTCCGATGGGGGGCCACAATGAGCAGTTCTTC. Residues: CASSLGPMGGHNEQFF.

This clonotype was counted at least ten times. This rearrangement joins TRBV20-1 to TRBJ2-3; 9 bases fit TRBD2. Germline values: CDR1 DFQATT, CDR2 SNEGSKA (reference sequence). J lost 0 bases, V lost 6 bases, and 10 bases had no gene match. This CDR3 has 16 residues. This CDR3 is CSASGASGASTDTQYF. The CDR3 DNA reads TGCAGTGCGAGCGGGGCTAGCGGGGCTAGCACAGATACGCAGTATTTT.

The chain employs TRBV20-1 and TRBJ2-7; D assignment may be TRBD1 or TRBD2 (6 bases each). This CDR3 has 15 residues. The V and J ends lost 2 bases and 6 bases respectively, with 20 bases between them. The germline CDR1 and CDR2 sequences are DFQATT and SNEGSKA (reference sequence). CDR3 in amino acids: CSARSSLEGVAEQYF. In DNA form, the CDR3 reads TGCAGTGCTAGATCCTCCTTGGAGGGGGTTGCCGAGCAGTACTTC.

This clonotype has ten or more counts. The chain recombines TRBV20-1 with TRBJ2-2, with 10 bases lining up with TRBD2. In germline, CDR1 is DFQATT, CDR2 SNEGSKA (reference sequence). V shed 4 bases, J shed 4 bases, and the junction held 6 bases outside the gene matches. This CDR3 region has 15 residues. The CDR3 coding sequence is TGCAGTGCTAAGCTAGCGGGGGTCTCCACCGGGGAGCTGTTTTTT. It yields the protein CSAKLAGVSTGELFF.

This clonotype was observed at least ten times. The chain joins TRBV4-2 to TRBJ2-1; 8 nucleotides agree with TRBD1. Germline values: CDR1 LGHNA, CDR2 YNFKEQ. With V trimmed by 1 base and J by 3 bases, 2 bases remained unmatched. The CDR3 has 15 amino acids. The CDR3 DNA reads as TGTGCCAGCAGCCAAGGGGGACAGGTCTACAATGAGCAGTTCTTC. It specifies CASSQGGQVYNEQFF.

The chain is built from TRBV7-2 and TRBJ2-3, with D possibly matching TRBD2 (5 bases). CDR1 is SGHTA and CDR2 is FQGNSA in the germline V gene. The CDR3 spans 16 residues. Trimming removed 4 bases at V and 0 bases at J, with 14 bases between. CDR3 amino acids: CASSSDGGSSTDTQYF. CDR3 nucleotides: TGTGCCAGCAGCTCCGACGGAGGTTCTAGCACAGATACGCAGTATTTT.

With respect to this clonotype: A much larger clone differs from this one at a single base, so this may be a read error. The chain combines TRBV15 with TRBJ2-1; D is undetermined. The length of the CDR3 is 15 residues. Germline lookup yields CDR1 LNHNV and CDR2 YYDKDF (reference sequence). Here the CDR3 DNA reads TGTGCCACCAGCAGAGATCTTGGTGGGAACAATGGGCAGTTCTTC. It is translated as CATSRDLGGNNGQFF.

The genes are TRBV5-1 and TRBJ1-2; weak D call: TRBD1 (5 bases). The CDR3 consists of 15 residues. With 3 bases removed from V and 2 bases from J, the gap between germline ends came to 14 bases. The germline V gene has CDR1 SGHRS and CDR2 YFSETQ. CDR3 coding DNA: TGCGCCAGCAGCTCCCCGGGGGAAGGGAACTATGGCTACACCTTC. It yields the protein CASSSPGEGNYGYTF.

This clonotype was counted ten times or more. This sequence joins TRBV6-2 or TRBV6-3 and TRBJ2-3; D is possibly TRBD1 (5 bases). The CDR3 runs to 14 residues. Per the germline V gene, CDR1 is MNHEY and CDR2 is SVGEGT. V lost 8 bases and J lost 4, with 16 bases in between. In DNA, the CDR3 is TGTGCCAGCTCCCTACCGGACATTGCAGATACGCAGTATTTT. This gives the protein CASSLPDIADTQYF.

In its sample, this clonotype was seen a few times. The chain links TRBV27 to TRBJ1-5; a possible D gene is TRBD1 (5 bases). Germline lookup yields CDR1 MNHEY and CDR2 SMNVEV (reference sequence). V lost 3 bases to trimming and J lost 2 bases, with 14 bases between them. The CDR3 is 16 residues long. CDR3 amino acids: CASSFRAGRGNQPQHF. CDR3 DNA: TGTGCCAGCAGTTTCAGGGCAGGGCGCGGCAATCAGCCCCAGCATTTT.

This clonotype turned up a few times. The rearrangement joins TRBV27 to TRBJ1-1; tentatively, D is TRBD1 (5 bases). The CDR3 is 14 amino acids. The V and J ends lost 5 bases and 3 bases respectively, with 13 bases between them. Germline assignment: CDR1 MNHEY and CDR2 SMNVEV (reference sequence). CDR3 DNA sequence: TGTGCCAGCAGTAGAAATGGGGGGTACACTGAAGCTTTCTTT. Translated, it gives CASSRNGGYTEAFF.

This clonotype showed up just a few times. The rearrangement uses TRBV29-1 and TRBJ2-2, with TRBD2 identical over 11 bases. CDR1 and CDR2 from the germline V gene are SQVTM and ANQGSEA. J gave up 3 bases and V 5 bases, and 5 bases lay outside the gene matches. The CDR3 extends over 15 amino acids. Here the CDR3 DNA reads TGCAGCGTTCACGGGACTAGCGGCTACACCGGGGAGCTGTTTTTT. It yields the protein CSVHGTSGYTGELFF.

This clonotype was observed at least ten times. V and J are TRBV5-1 and TRBJ1-1; D is perhaps TRBD1 (5 bases). V lost 0 bases and J lost 1, with 16 bases in between. Per germline, CDR1 SGHRS and CDR2 YFSETQ. The CDR3 spans 17 residues. In DNA form, the CDR3 reads TGCGCCAGCAGCTTGGGGTTATCCCCGGGGGGGAACACTGAAGCTTTCTTT. Translation gives CASSLGLSPGGNTEAFF.

This clonotype has more than one count but fewer than ten. The chain is built from TRBV7-2 and TRBJ2-7; 9 positions agree with TRBD2. CDR1 is SGHTA and CDR2 is FQGNSA in the germline V gene. The V gene end was trimmed by 5 bases and the J gene end by 4 bases; junction bases not matched to a gene: 6. The CDR3 contains 14 residues. CDR3 amino acids: CASSQAGGRYEQYF. DNA of the CDR3: TGTGCCAGCAGCCAAGCGGGGGGCAGGTACGAGCAGTACTTC.

Ten or more counts support this clonotype. The CDR3 nucleotides read TGTGCCAGCAGCGTAGGACAGGAAGATACGCAGTATTTT. Its protein is CASSVGQEDTQYF. The chain joins TRBV9 to TRBJ2-3, with D tentatively TRBD1 (6 bases). Germline-derived CDR1 and CDR2 are SGDLS and YYNGEE. This CDR3 contains 13 residues. V was cut by 0 bases and J by 5 bases, with 7 bases left in between.

This clonotype occurred many times. The gene calls are TRBV7-2 and TRBJ2-5; D may be TRBD2 (6 bases). CDR3 length: 13 amino acids. Trimming stripped 5 bases from V and 4 bases from J, with 11 bases between. Germline V gene sequence: CDR1 SGHTA, CDR2 FQGNSA. Here the CDR3 reads CASSPLGGETQYF. Written as DNA, the CDR3 is TGTGCCAGCAGCCCCCTGGGGGGAGAGACCCAGTACTTC.

J is TRBJ2-1 and V is TRBV20-1; 8 positions match TRBD2. The J call may be faulty, since TRBJ2-7 better matches the DNA end. The CDR3 runs to 18 residues. Germline assignment: CDR1 DFQATT and CDR2 SNEGSKA (reference sequence). CDR3 sequence reads: CSARKPLGLGGLYNEQYF. Here the CDR3 DNA reads TGCAGTGCTAGGAAACCTTTGGGACTAGGGGGACTCTACAATGAGCAGTACTTC.

The chain recombines TRBV7-9 with TRBJ1-2, with 9 nucleotides matching TRBD1. Losses at the gene ends were 5 bases for V and 3 bases for J; bases not matched to a gene: 13. The CDR3 extends over 17 amino acids. Germline values: CDR1 SEHNR, CDR2 FQNEAQ (reference sequence). The CDR3 here is CASSLSAGTGRHYGYTF. Here the CDR3 DNA reads TGTGCCAGCAGCCTCTCTGCCGGGACAGGGCGGCACTATGGCTACACCTTC.

As for this clonotype: It may be a read error: a sequence one base away is much more abundant. The chain couples TRBV14 to TRBJ2-5; a weak D match, TRBD2 (6 bases). Trimming took off 1 base at V and 1 base at J, with 10 bases between the two ends. The germline gives CDR1 SGHDN, CDR2 FVKESK. The CDR3 length is 15 residues. In nucleotides, the CDR3 is TGTGCCAGCAGCCAAGGCGGAGGGATCCAAGAGACCCAGTACTTC. This encodes CASSQGGGIQETQYF.

The chain joins TRBV5-1 to TRBJ2-5; D remains ambiguous. The V end was cut by 4 bases, the J end by 0 bases, with 16 bases between. From germline, CDR1 is SGHRS and CDR2 YFSETQ. The CDR3 is made up of 16 amino acids. The CDR3 spells CASSHAPHTDQETQYF. The CDR3 DNA is TGCGCCAGCAGCCATGCCCCTCATACTGACCAAGAGACCCAGTACTTC. The complete variable domain, with remaining parts taken from reference TRBV5-1 and TRBJ2-5, reads KAGVTQTPRYLIKTRGQQVTLSCSPISGHRSVSWYQQTPGQGLQFLFEYFSETQRNKGNFPGRFSGRQFSNSRSEMNVSTLELGDSALYLCASSHAPHTDQETQYFGPGTRLLVL.